This TCR beta chain was documented in a study of T cells expressing NK-cell markers. Across the study: Serological testing identified seven of the eight sequenced donors as HCMV-seropositive and one as seronegative. Notes on the study in general: The CD3+CD56-NKG2C+ fraction was also led by these clonotypes in a handful of donors. Among CD8+ T cells from five or six donors, dominant NKG2C+ clonotypes accounted for about 1.0-7.0%. Clarity on HCMV specificity was lacking for the expanded NKG2C+ T cell clones.

The CDR3 runs 16 residues. TCRdb re-called the 5' RACE reads and shows each CDR3 protein once, DNA omitted. Seen in this sample are about 390,000 distinct CDR3 sequences; the ten most common clones hold 9.5% to 12%. With respect to this clonotype: Its antigen is undetermined.

This TCR came from a woman aged 45-65 years in good health. The sequenced sample consisted of blood T cells: a sorted CD56 or NKG2C T cell subset, CD4+ or CD8+ T cells, or bulk PBMC T cells (not recorded which). The chain recombines TRBV12-3 or TRBV12-4 with TRBJ2-1; TCRdb calls TRBD2, which cannot be checked without DNA. CDR3 amino acids: CASRGWGLAGVNEQFF.